This T cell receptor (beta chain) is drawn from a study of T cell repertoires in cytomegalovirus infection (dated by TCRdb to 2018 to 2020). As for the study more broadly: Peptide stimulations targeted recently identified HLA-C-restricted CMV epitopes, whose presentation resists viral immunomodulation, together with well-studied HLA-B-restricted epitopes. The HLA type of each donor mattered for the analysis, because public TCR beta signatures pointed to carriage of CMV infection along with the matching HLA type.

Overall results and qualifications from the work: Cumulative frequency of public TCR beta family members discriminated carriers of CMV infection plus the relevant HLA type in this cohort and an independent 352-donor cohort. In the ex vivo response, HLA-C-restricted CMV-specific TCR beta clonotypes were dominant, and in two of eight donors the single most frequent clonotype came from this HLA-C-restricted group.

This clonotype was detected only once. No cognate antigen has been identified for it. Within one base of it there is no much larger clone, and no base qualities were kept. One read alone lends weak support. These reads were obtained on an Illumina HiSeq 1500. In TCRdb, the public reads were trimmed at Q25 with fastp and aligned with MiXCR, with productive beta chains retained. Records with the same CDR3 protein are collapsed into one entry carrying the most frequent genes and DNA. This sample holds 380,000 or so distinct CDR3 sequences; approximately 30% were observed only once. The biggest ten clones account for approximately 13% of the sample. The sample's treatment or condition label, in plain terms: in vitro stimulation with specific CMV peptide epitopes to enrich CMV-specific T cells. The CDR3 sequence holds 15 residues, the cysteine and phenylalanine included. CDR3 DNA is the only sequence kept; it has 45 bases, read in frame from the first base. Trimming at the junction amounts to 6 bases on V and 7 bases on J, and the germline ends lie 19 bases apart. The germline V gene encodes CDR1 SGHTA and CDR2 FQGTGA.

Recombination connected TRBV7-3 to TRBJ2-1, and possibly TRBD2, on 6 matching bases. The sequencing used cultured PBMCs, collected from culture after CMV antigen stimulation. This sequence originates from a human donor in good health (CMV status not recorded). Some clones in this sample may be carry-over from other donors' samples. The nucleotides are TGTGCCAGCAGGCCTGACGGGGGTATGGGAAATGAGCAGTTCTTC. Its product reads: CASRPDGGMGNEQFF. This CDR3, with the reference TRBV7-3 and TRBJ2-1 proteins standing in past its ends, gives the full variable domain GAGVSQTPSNKVTEKGKYVELRCDPISGHTALYWYRQSLGQGPEFLIYFQGTGAADDSGLPNDRFFAVRPEGSVSTLKIQRTERGDSAVYLCASRPDGGMGNEQFFGPGTRLTVL.